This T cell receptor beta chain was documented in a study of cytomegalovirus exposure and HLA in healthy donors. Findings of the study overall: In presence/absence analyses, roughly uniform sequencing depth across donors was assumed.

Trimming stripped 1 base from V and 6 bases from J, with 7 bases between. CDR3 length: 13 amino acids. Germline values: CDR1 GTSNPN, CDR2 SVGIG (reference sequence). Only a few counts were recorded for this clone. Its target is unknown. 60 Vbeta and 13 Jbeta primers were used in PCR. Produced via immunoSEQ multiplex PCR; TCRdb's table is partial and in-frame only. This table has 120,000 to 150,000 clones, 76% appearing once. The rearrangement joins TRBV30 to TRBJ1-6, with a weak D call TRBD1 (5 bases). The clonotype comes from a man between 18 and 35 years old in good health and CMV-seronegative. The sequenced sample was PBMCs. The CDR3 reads CAWSEQVNSPLHF. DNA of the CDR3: TGTGCCTGGAGTGAACAGGTTAATTCACCCCTCCACTTT.